A selection of T cell receptor beta chains follows, all from one sample in a study of T cell repertoires in cytomegalovirus infection. TCRdb re-derived calls from the reads in MiXCR, one entry per CDR3 protein. The sample has 200,000 to 300,000 distinct CDR3 sequences, less than 9.5% seen once; the top ten hold over 12%. The material sequenced was PBMCs. The receptors come from a human donor in good health (CMV status not recorded). Some clones in this sample may be carry-over from other donors' samples. Both conserved end residues are part of each CDR3. Each record gives: D gene, clone size, V gene, J gene, CDR3 DNA, CDR3 protein. D genes are given only for firm matches. Where a row states a size, it is once, few, many or the class of an expanded clone; other rows omit it.

-	many	TRBV7-9	TRBJ2-1	TGTGCCAGCAGCTTAGCGGCTCGGGTTGACAATGAGCAGTTCTTC	CASSLAARVDNEQFF
TRBD1	many	TRBV12-3/TRBV12-4	TRBJ2-2	TGTGCCAGCAGTTTCAGGGGGAGCGGGGAGCTGTTTTTT	CASSFRGSGELFF
TRBD1	many	TRBV12-3/TRBV12-4	TRBJ1-5	TGTGCCAGCAGTTGGACAGGGGCTAATCAGCCCCAGCATTTT	CASSWTGANQPQHF
TRBD1	many	TRBV24-1	TRBJ1-5	TGTGCCACCAGTGAGGGACAGGGGGCAGGGCAGCCCCAGCATTTT	CATSEGQGAGQPQHF
-	many	TRBV19	TRBJ1-3	TGTGCCAGTAGTAACACCCGACAGCATGGAAACACCATATATTTT	CASSNTRQHGNTIYF
-	-	TRBV20-1	TRBJ2-7	TGCAGTGCTTATAACCCGAGCTCCTACGAGCAGTACTTC	CSAYNPSSYEQYF
TRBD2	few	TRBV28	TRBJ2-5	TGTGCCAGCAGACAGCTCCCCGGGACTAGCGGGGGGCCCCAAGAGACCCAGTACTTC	CASRQLPGTSGGPQETQYF
-	many	TRBV7-2	TRBJ1-1	TGTGCCAGCAGCAAACCGGGACAGAACACTGAAGCTTTCTTT	CASSKPGQNTEAFF
-	many	TRBV29-1	TRBJ1-2	TGCAGCGTCGCCCCCGGGACGGGTGAATTGGGCTACACCTTC	CSVAPGTGELGYTF
-	many	TRBV25-1	TRBJ1-3	TGTGCCAGCAGTGAATATAGAGGCTCTGGAAACACCATATATTTT	CASSEYRGSGNTIYF
-	-	TRBV7-2	TRBJ1-5	TGTGCCAGCAGCTCTTGGGGGGCGAGCAATCAGCCCCAGCATTTT	CASSSWGASNQPQHF
-	-	TRBV28	TRBJ2-2	TGTGCCAGCAGTTTCCAGGGAAACGGGGAGCTGTTTTTT	CASSFQGNGELFF
-	many	TRBV7-2	TRBJ2-3	TGTGCCAGCAGCTTCGACGGGGCGCGGGGCACAGATACGCAGTATTTT	CASSFDGARGTDTQYF
TRBD2	many	TRBV4-3	TRBJ2-1	TGCGCCAGCAGCCAGAACATACTAGCGGGGGAGCTCAATGAGCAGTTCTTC	CASSQNILAGELNEQFF
-	many	TRBV28	TRBJ1-6	TGTGCCAGCGGGCCCTCTCCCCTCCACTTT	CASGPSPLHF
-	-	TRBV28	TRBJ2-3	TGTGCCAGCAGTTTAGAACGGGGTACGCAGTATTTT	CASSLERGTQYF
-	many	TRBV6-1	TRBJ1-1	TGTGCCAGCAGTCCCGCCCGATTTAGAACTGAAGCTTTCTTT	CASSPARFRTEAFF
-	many	TRBV7-2	TRBJ2-7	TGTGCCAGCACCCTCCGGGCCCTCGGCACCTACGAGCAGTACTTC	CASTLRALGTYEQYF
-	few	TRBV20-1	TRBJ2-4	TGCAGTGCGGGAAGGGGGGACATTCAGTACTTC	CSAGRGDIQYF
TRBD2	many	TRBV19	TRBJ2-3	TGTGCCAGTAGTATTCTCCGGCAGGGACTAGCGGGGGGCCCTATACACACAGATACGCAGTATTTT	CASSILRQGLAGGPIHTDTQYF
TRBD1	-	TRBV5-4	TRBJ1-1	TGTGCCAGCAGCCCAGAAAGGACAGGGAACACTGAAGCTTTCTTT	CASSPERTGNTEAFF
-	-	TRBV2	TRBJ1-1	TGTGCCAGCCTACCGGAGCAGGCGGCGAACACTGAAGCTTTCTTT	CASLPEQAANTEAFF
-	many	TRBV7-2	TRBJ2-1	TGTGCCAGCAGCTTAGCCAAAGGCGAGGTGAGGCAGTTCTTC	CASSLAKGEVRQFF
-	many	TRBV19	TRBJ1-5	TGTGCCAGTAGGGACGGGGGCTCGCGGCCCCAGCATTTT	CASRDGGSRPQHF
-	few	TRBV4-3	TRBJ1-1	TGCGCCAGCAGCCGGAACCTACAGGGTCGAGCTTTCTTT	CASSRNLQGRAFF
TRBD2	once	TRBV7-2	TRBJ2-2	TGTGCCAGCAGCACAACACTAGCGGGGTTTGGAAACACCGGGGAGCTGTTTTTT	CASSTTLAGFGNTGELFF
-	many	TRBV7-2	TRBJ1-2	TGTGCCAGCAGCCCCCTCCGGGCGTCAGGACTGGGCTACACCTTC	CASSPLRASGLGYTF
-	many	TRBV12-3/TRBV12-4	TRBJ1-1	TGTGCCAGCAGCACGGCCCCGAACACTGAAGCTTTCTTT	CASSTAPNTEAFF
TRBD2	few	TRBV5-1	TRBJ2-5	TGCGCCAGCAGCTTTCAAGCGGGAGGCCCAGTTGAAGAGACCCAGTACTTC	CASSFQAGGPVEETQYF